The source of this TCR beta chain is a study of blood T cell repertoires in COVID-19. Study summary: Researchers got acute and convalescent COVID-19 samples from the United States, Italy and Spain. Sample material is recorded as cDNA or gDNA derived from T cells, B-cell-depleted T cells, or PBMCs.

Source study methods: Counts of nucleated cells, estimated from reference gene primer amplification, were obtained. Clones were sequenced by immunoSEQ multiplex PCR, and TCRdb holds only the in-frame ones, with some missing. V and J calls and clone size are given by that table; D and trimming were obtained from the DNA. The table has a few hundred thousand clones, around 85% seen once. Germline V gene sequence: CDR1 WSHSY, CDR2 SAAADI. Trimming removed 0 bases from V and 3 bases from J, with 12 bases in between. This CDR3 is built from 15 residues. Sequenced: peripheral blood. This sequence joins TRBV10-2 and TRBJ2-7, with D perhaps matching TRBD2 (6 bases). The sequence was collected from a woman aged 65 to 85 with acute or convalescent COVID-19. The CDR3 spells CASSESKTRGYEQYF. As DNA, the CDR3 is TGCGCCAGCAGTGAGTCGAAGACTAGAGGCTACGAGCAGTACTTC.